Following are 27 T cell receptor beta chains from one sample sequenced in a study of early stage breast cancer tumors. Here immunoSEQ multiplex PCR was the method, and the copy in TCRdb shows in-frame clones only, minus some. The sample gives several thousand clones, over 60% of which show up once; 13% is in the top ten. Sequencing was performed on normal breast tissue next to the tumor. The origin of the receptors is a person between 50 and 60 years old with breast cancer.

V usage is TRBV7-9 and J usage is TRBJ1-2; 8 nucleotides line up with TRBD1. The CDR3 extends over 17 amino acids. Losses at the gene ends were 4 bases for V and 1 base for J; bases not matched to a gene: 11. Germline V lookup: CDR1 SEHNR, CDR2 FQNEAQ (reference sequence). The CDR3 region has the DNA TGTGCCAGCAGCTCGACGGACAGGGCGGCCCATAACTATGGCTACACCTTC. This codes for CASSSTDRAAHNYGYTF.

This clone was counted a few times. The chain has TRBV6-1 and TRBJ1-5; no definite D call. Per the germline V gene, CDR1 is MNHNS and CDR2 is SASEGT. The CDR3 has 12 amino acids. V lost 2 bases to trimming and J lost 7 bases, with 6 bases between them. The CDR3 reads CASSEWPQPQHF. CDR3 DNA: TGTGCCAGCAGTGAATGGCCCCAGCCCCAGCATTTT.

V usage is TRBV7-3 and J usage is TRBJ2-3; TRBD1 aligns across 9 bases. With V trimmed by 5 bases and J by 1 base, 4 bases remained unmatched. This CDR3 is 15 amino acids long. In germline, CDR1 is SGHTA, CDR2 FQGTGA. DNA of the CDR3: TGTGCCAGCAGCAGGACAGGGGAGGGCACAGATACGCAGTATTTT. Protein: CASSRTGEGTDTQYF.

The sample holds a few counts of this clone. CDR3 sequence (DNA): TGTGCCAGTAGTATAGGGGCTAGCGGCGGCCGTGGGAAAGAAAACATTCAGTACTTC. As protein: CASSIGASGGRGKENIQYF. J is TRBJ2-4 and V is TRBV19; 7 nucleotides line up with TRBD2. V gave up 1 base and J gave up 5 bases; unmatched junction bases: 17. The CDR3 sequence is 19 residues long. The germline gives CDR1 LNHDA, CDR2 SQIVND (reference sequence).

V usage is TRBV15 and J usage is TRBJ2-1; 9 nucleotides align to TRBD2. CDR3 length equals 17 residues. Unmatched junction bases numbered 12, after V lost 3 bases and J lost 6 bases. In germline, CDR1 is LNHNV, CDR2 YYDKDF (reference sequence). CDR3 region: CATSRASGAGGPNEQFF. The CDR3 nucleotides read TGTGCCACCAGCAGGGCCTCTGGGGCGGGAGGGCCCAATGAGCAGTTCTTC.

The chain carries TRBV18 and TRBJ2-2; D not certain. The CDR3 loop spans 16 amino acids. V dropped 3 bases and J dropped 6 bases, with 17 bases sitting between them. The germline gives CDR1 KGHSH, CDR2 LQKENI. CDR3 sequence: CASSPQKTGFAGELFF. The CDR3 bases are TGTGCCAGCTCACCCCAAAAAACCGGGTTCGCCGGGGAGCTGTTTTTT.

The V call is TRBV29-1, the J call TRBJ2-5; tentative D call: TRBD1 (5 bases). The CDR3 is 14 residues long. Per the germline V gene, CDR1 is SQVTM and CDR2 is ANQGSEA. V lost 3 bases and J lost 5, with 16 bases in between. DNA of the CDR3: TGCAGCGTTGAGGCTCCAGGGAAAGCGGAGACCCAGTACTTC. Its protein product is CSVEAPGKAETQYF.

The CDR3, as DNA: TGTGCCAGCAGCCGCCGGGGAGGCACTGAAGCTTTCTTT. Its translation: CASSRRGGTEAFF. The chain links TRBV7-3 to TRBJ1-1; D gene ambiguous. CDR3 length equals 13 residues. Germline-derived CDR1 and CDR2 are SGHTA and FQGTGA. V gave up 5 bases and J gave up 4 bases, with 11 bases separating them. Full variable domain (rest looked up from reference TRBV7-3 and TRBJ1-1): GAGVSQTPSNKVTEKGKYVELRCDPISGHTALYWYRQSLGQGPEFLIYFQGTGAADDSGLPNDRFFAVRPEGSVSTLKIQRTERGDSAVYLCASSRRGGTEAFFGQGTRLTVV.

This chain connects TRBV7-9 to TRBJ1-2; D might be TRBD1 (6 bases). Trimming left V 1 base short and J 0 bases short, with 15 bases between. Germline V gene data show CDR1 as SEHNR and CDR2 as FQNEAQ (reference sequence). This CDR3 comprises 17 residues. The CDR3 DNA follows: TGTGCCAGCAGCTTAGATCCAACAGGGACCACTAACTATGGCTACACCTTC. Its protein product is CASSLDPTGTTNYGYTF. Full variable domain (remainder filled in from reference TRBV7-9 and TRBJ1-2): DTGVSQNPRHKITKRGQNVTFRCDPISEHNRLYWYRQTLGQGPEFLTYFQNEAQLEKSRLLSDRFSAERPKGSFSTLEIQRTEQGDSAMYLCASSLDPTGTTNYGYTFGSGTRLTVV.

Regarding this clone: One end of the junction is discordant with germline, which a read error may explain. V and J are TRBV11-2 and TRBJ1-1, with D unresolved. The CDR3 is 11 amino acids. The germline CDR1 and CDR2 sequences are SGHAT and FQNNGV. The CDR3 region has the DNA TGTGCCAGCAGCTTGAAGACTGAAGCTTTCTTT. As protein: CASSLKTEAFF.

The J gene is TRBJ2-5, the V gene TRBV10-3, with D uncertain. CDR1 and CDR2 (germline): ENHRY, SYGVKD. Trimming removed 10 bases from V and 3 bases from J, with 15 bases in between. The CDR3 length is 13 residues. DNA of the CDR3: TGTGCCACACAAAAGGACGCAAAAGAGACCCAGTACTTC. Translating it yields CATQKDAKETQYF.

V usage is TRBV7-8 and J usage is TRBJ2-7, with D possibly TRBD2 on 6 matching bases. Trimming took 5 bases from V and 3 from J, leaving 11 bases between them. The CDR3 has 13 amino acids. From germline, CDR1 is SGHVS and CDR2 FQNEAQ. CDR3 residues: CASSIGGNYEQYF. DNA of the CDR3: TGTGCCAGCAGCATCGGGGGAAACTACGAGCAGTACTTC.

The V and J genes are TRBV4-1 and TRBJ2-3; D is unclear. Germline V gene data show CDR1 as MGHRA and CDR2 as YSYEKL. This CDR3 region has 14 residues. Deletions cut 4 bases from V and 6 bases from J, with 14 bases between. DNA for the CDR3: TGCGCCAGCAGCCCGGGCGGAGCCGTGGATACGCAGTATTTT. Its protein is CASSPGGAVDTQYF.

V gene TRBV7-9 combines with J gene TRBJ1-3; D unclear. CDR3 length equals 16 residues. V lost 6 bases and J 1 base, leaving 16 bases between the germline ends. Germline loops: CDR1 SEHNR, CDR2 FQNEAQ (reference sequence). CDR3 DNA: TGTGCCAGCAGTCGCCGAACGGAATTTTCTGGAAACACCATATATTTT. This encodes CASSRRTEFSGNTIYF.

This clone was found a few times. V usage is TRBV19 and J usage is TRBJ2-3; TRBD2 agrees at 10 bases. In germline, CDR1 is LNHDA, CDR2 SQIVND (reference sequence). V lost 2 bases, J lost 2 bases, and 4 bases stayed unmatched. The CDR3 totals 16 residues. The CDR3 bases are TGTGCCAGTAGTATACTTGGGACTAGCGCCACAGATACGCAGTATTTT. It translates to CASSILGTSATDTQYF.

V usage is TRBV30 and J usage is TRBJ2-3; D may be TRBD1 (5 bases). CDR1 GTSNPN and CDR2 SVGIG come from the germline V gene (reference sequence). V lost 0 bases and J 1 base, leaving 5 bases between the germline ends. CDR3 length: 13 amino acids. In nucleotides, the CDR3 is TGTGCCTGGAGTGTAGGGGGCACAGATACGCAGTATTTT. Protein: CAWSVGGTDTQYF.

This sequence joins TRBV5-1 and TRBJ2-6, with 9 bases aligning to TRBD1. V lost 5 bases, J lost 0 bases, and 6 bases stayed unmatched. CDR3 size: 17 residues. CDR1 SGHRS and CDR2 YFSETQ come from the germline V gene. Here the CDR3 reads CASSPGTGYSGANVLTF. The CDR3 DNA reads TGCGCCAGCAGTCCCGGGACAGGGTACTCTGGGGCCAACGTCCTGACTTTC.

This chain connects TRBV6-1 to TRBJ1-1, with D maybe TRBD1 (6 bases). Trimming cost V 6 bases and J 7 bases, with 18 bases left between them. Looked up from germline, CDR1 is MNHNS and CDR2 is SASEGT. The CDR3 length is 14 residues. The CDR3: CASRSTGAFGEAFF. CDR3 DNA: TGTGCCAGCAGATCGACGGGGGCTTTTGGTGAAGCTTTCTTT.

The V call is TRBV6-1, the J call TRBJ2-7, with D maybe TRBD2 (6 bases). This CDR3 has 13 residues. V lost 6 bases and J lost 2, with 11 bases in between. The germline V gene has CDR1 MNHNS and CDR2 SASEGT. The CDR3 DNA follows: TGTGCCAGCAGATACACTAGCCCCTACGAGCAGTACTTC. It translates to CASRYTSPYEQYF.

This chain links TRBV7-3 with TRBJ2-3; a possible D gene is TRBD2 (6 bases). This CDR3 contains 16 residues. The germline V and J ends were trimmed by 0 bases and 4 bases, with 14 bases remaining between them. Per the germline V gene, CDR1 is SGHTA and CDR2 is FQGTGA. The CDR3 bases are TGTGCCAGCAGCTTAACCACCCCCGCGGGGTCAGATACGCAGTATTTT. It encodes CASSLTTPAGSDTQYF.

Only a few counts were recorded for this clone. The chain combines TRBV7-2 with TRBJ1-2; perhaps TRBD1 as D (6 bases). This CDR3 is built from 14 residues. Germline lookup yields CDR1 SGHTA and CDR2 FQGNSA. The germline V and J ends were trimmed by 7 bases and 6 bases, with 18 bases remaining between them. The CDR3 sequence: CASTTAWGADGYTF. The CDR3 DNA reads TGTGCCAGCACCACCGCTTGGGGGGCGGATGGCTACACCTTC.

This clone showed up just a few times. CDR3 sequence (DNA): TGTGCCAGTAGTATTCGCGCAGGACCGAACACTGAAGCTTTCTTT. Amino acids: CASSIRAGPNTEAFF. This chain uses TRBV19 with TRBJ1-1; D unclear. V lost 3 bases, J lost 1 base, and 12 bases lay in between. The CDR3 length is 15 residues. Germline loops: CDR1 LNHDA, CDR2 SQIVND (reference sequence).

The V call is TRBV29-1, the J call TRBJ2-1; D ambiguous. V was cut by 3 bases and J by 6 bases, with 3 bases left in between. This CDR3 is built from 10 residues. CDR1 is SQVTM and CDR2 is ANQGSEA in the germline V gene. CDR3 DNA sequence: TGCAGCGTTGACCCCAATGAGCAGTTCTTC. The encoded protein is CSVDPNEQFF.

The chain joins TRBV7-2 to TRBJ2-1; 11 bases line up with TRBD2. CDR1 and CDR2 from the germline V gene are SGHTA and FQGNSA. The CDR3 is 15 residues long. Trimming took 2 bases from V and 5 from J; bases not matched to a gene: 2. The CDR3: CASSLTSGSHNEQFF. The DNA for the CDR3 is TGTGCCAGCAGCTTAACTAGCGGGAGTCACAATGAGCAGTTCTTC.

The genes are TRBV11-2 and TRBJ2-7; D possibly matches TRBD1 or TRBD2 (5 bases each). In germline, CDR1 is SGHAT, CDR2 FQNNGV. V was trimmed by 1 base and J by 0 bases, leaving 13 bases between them. There are 16 residues in the CDR3. The CDR3 is CASSLGPGTSSYEQYF. DNA of the CDR3: TGTGCCAGCAGCTTAGGTCCGGGGACCAGCTCCTACGAGCAGTACTTC. The full variable domain, with the rest looked up from reference TRBV11-2 and TRBJ2-7, is EAGVAQSPRYKIIEKRQSVAFWCNPISGHATLYWYQQILGQGPKLLIQFQNNGVVDDSQLPKDRFSAERLKGVDSTLKIQPAKLEDSAVYLCASSLGPGTSSYEQYFGPGTRLTVT.

Only a few counts were recorded for this clone. This sequence joins TRBV4-2 and TRBJ1-2; possibly TRBD1 for D (6 bases). Trimming shortened V by 0 bases and J by 3 bases, and 20 bases separated the two germline ends. CDR1 and CDR2 from the germline V gene are LGHNA and YNFKEQ. This CDR3 is built from 18 residues. The CDR3 DNA follows: TGTGCCAGCAGCCAAGATGAAGGCAGGGGAGCTTTATACTATGGCTACACCTTC. Amino acids: CASSQDEGRGALYYGYTF.

The rearrangement links TRBV7-9 to TRBJ2-2, with D possibly matching TRBD1 (7 bases). V gave up 4 bases and J gave up 7 bases, with 13 bases separating them. Germline V lookup: CDR1 SEHNR, CDR2 FQNEAQ (reference sequence). This CDR3 spans 14 amino acids. The CDR3 reads CASSSGGRIGELFF. The DNA of the CDR3 is TGTGCCAGCAGCTCAGGGGGGAGGATCGGGGAGCTGTTTTTT. The variable domain in full, with the rest retrieved from reference TRBV7-9 and TRBJ2-2, is DTGVSQNPRHKITKRGQNVTFRCDPISEHNRLYWYRQTLGQGPEFLTYFQNEAQLEKSRLLSDRFSAERPKGSFSTLEIQRTEQGDSAMYLCASSSGGRIGELFFGEGSRLTVL.